Included here is one T cell receptor (beta chain) sequence, with context. Which antigen it targets is not known. Per-base quality was not reported, and no clone a single base away is much larger than it. All donors were healthy Caucasians. The library was obtained by 5' RACE. Sequencing used an Illumina HiSeq 2000. A universal primer binding site was introduced by template switching, and a unique molecular identifier was present in the final cDNA, enabling accurate counting of TCR cDNA molecules. First-strand cDNA for TCR alpha and beta chains was synthesized from specific primers in the conserved constant-segment region. Each cDNA library was double barcoded, with a SMART-Mk sample barcode plus Illumina barcodes, to control for contamination. TruSeq adapter sequences along with Illumina sample barcodes were introduced in two successive PCR steps. Sequencing of the TCR alpha and beta cDNA libraries was done on the Illumina HiSeq platform using custom primers. The authors' pipeline ran thus. MiGEC processed the raw reads to extract unique molecular identifiers, while MiXCR was used to determine the CDR3 positions. Recombination models were inferred per individual with the repgenHMM and IGoR tools using an EM algorithm. Shared clonotype analysis was performed with the tcR package in R, normalizing sharing by the product of cloneset sizes. Out-of-frame nonproductive sequences were analyzed to study raw recombination free of thymic and clonal selection effects. TCRdb reprocessing: public reads trimmed at Q25 with fastp, clones called with MiXCR, in-frame beta chains kept. Rows are combined by CDR3 protein, so each entry shows the most common genes and DNA. Here the V and J calls rest on TCRdb's processing, not on the authors' analysis. For this sample the table gives 1.5 million to 2 million distinct CDR3 sequences, of which under 35% were detected only once. Under 0.35% of the sample is held by the ten biggest clonotypes.

The data stem from a study of identical twins (TCRdb year 2016). As for the study more broadly: TCR alpha and beta repertoires from monozygotic twins, unrelated adults of various ages and cord blood were deep-sequenced to test whether fetal clonotypes persist. To rule out contamination, the twin experiments were replicated at different times with different library preparation protocols. On the study overall, not on this receptor specifically: Zero-insertion analyses could be partly confounded by invariant T cells such as MAIT and iNKT, although diverse VJ usage argued against such confounding for most clonotypes. Abundant cord blood beta clonotypes carried fewer insertions; young adult naive repertoires showed a weaker similar trend, while memory repertoires showed none. Conclusions relied on cross-sectional statistical analysis, since the same donors could not be followed over many years. Compared with coincidental sharing between unrelated individuals, out-of-frame TCR alpha sequences shared between twins had an excess of sequences with low generation probability. In beta out-of-frame sequences, excess twin sharing was weaker, because having fewer shared sequences lowered the signal-to-noise ratio. Out-of-frame TCR alpha sharing in monozygotic twins was systematically underestimated by recombination models, whereas sharing between unrelated individuals was in agreement with the recombination models.

Sequences MNHEY (CDR1) and SMNVEV (CDR2) are obtained from the germline V gene (reference sequence). For this chain, trimming is 6 bases at the V end and 5 bases at the J end, and the number of junction bases without a gene match is 9. The cysteine opens and the phenylalanine closes a CDR3 of 15 amino acids. Of all the DNA, just the CDR3 is kept, 45 bases in frame from base 1. The chain was built from TRBV27 and TRBJ2-3, and TRBD2 aligns with 9 junction nucleotides. The sample consisted of cord blood. The sequence was obtained from a newborn girl in good health. At the DNA level, the sequence is TGTGCCAGCAGGGGGGGACTAGCCTTCGTAGATACGCAGTATTTT. This gives the protein CASRGGLAFVDTQYF.